The 25 T cell receptor beta chains below come from one sample, sequenced in a study of cytomegalovirus exposure and HLA in healthy donors. TCRdb's copy holds only in-frame clones and misses some; the assay was immunoSEQ multiplex PCR. Of approximately 70,000 clones in the sample, less than 95% were seen once. Sequencing was performed on PBMCs. These receptors all stem from a young woman in good health and CMV-seronegative.

The J gene is TRBJ2-7, the V gene TRBV11-1, with 7 bases that match TRBD2. Germline values: CDR1 SGHAT, CDR2 FQDESV (reference sequence). J lost 6 bases, V lost 1 base, and 9 bases had no gene match. CDR3 length: 15 residues. The CDR3 bases are TGTGCCAGCAGCTTAGGGGCGGGAGAAGGAGGCGAGCAGTACTTC. Translating gives CASSLGAGEGGEQYF.

The CDR3 coding sequence is TGCAGCGTCGGGATCCTCGGAGGTGGCTACACCTTC. It codes for CSVGILGGGYTF. The chain couples TRBV29-1 to TRBJ1-2, with unresolved D. Germline values: CDR1 SQVTM, CDR2 ANQGSEA. Trimming left V 6 bases short and J 7 bases short, with 15 bases between. The CDR3 has 12 residues.

The chain uses TRBV7-9 and TRBJ2-7; D is unresolved. The CDR3 has 13 amino acids. From germline, CDR1 is SEHNR and CDR2 FQNEAQ (reference sequence). Deletions cut 3 bases from V and 7 bases from J, with 13 bases between. The CDR3 reads CASSFDLSREQYF. DNA for the CDR3: TGTGCCAGCAGCTTCGACTTATCGCGGGAGCAGTACTTC.

The V and J genes are TRBV5-4 and TRBJ2-1; D not resolved. Trimming pared 0 bases from V and 10 bases from J, leaving 20 bases between. Germline V lookup: CDR1 SGHNT, CDR2 YYREEE (reference sequence). CDR3 length: 16 residues. CDR3 DNA: TGTGCCAGCAGCTTGGGGGCTCTCATGGTGATTGGGGAGCAGTTCTTC. It is translated as CASSLGALMVIGEQFF.

J is TRBJ2-3 and V is TRBV27, with 8 bases aligning to TRBD2. Per germline, CDR1 MNHEY and CDR2 SMNVEV (reference sequence). This CDR3 region has 15 residues. V gave up 5 bases and J gave up 6 bases; unmatched junction bases: 10. The CDR3 DNA reads as TGTGCCAGCAGTCCCATGGCGGGAGGTGTCGATACGCAGTATTTT. Amino acids: CASSPMAGGVDTQYF.

In DNA, the CDR3 is TGTGCCAGCAGTGACACCAGGGGAAATCGCTCTGGCTACACCTTC. This gives the protein CASSDTRGNRSGYTF. The chain links TRBV6-4 to TRBJ1-2; the D gene is possibly TRBD1 (6 bases). This CDR3 is built from 15 residues. Trimming pared 2 bases from V and 7 bases from J, leaving 17 bases between. The germline V gene encodes CDR1 MRHNA and CDR2 SNTAGT.

The sample holds one count of this clone. The rearrangement uses TRBV13 and TRBJ2-1; 7 positions match TRBD1. There are 14 residues in the CDR3. Germline V gene sequence: CDR1 PRHDT, CDR2 FYEKMQ (reference sequence). With 7 bases clipped from V and 5 bases from J, the junction kept 8 bases outside the gene matches. The CDR3 sequence is CASNRGQRDNEQFF. The CDR3 DNA is TGTGCCAGCAACCGGGGACAGAGAGACAATGAGCAGTTCTTC.

DNA for the CDR3: TGTGCCAGCAGCTCATCAGACGGGGCCTACGAGCAGTACTTC. It is translated as CASSSSDGAYEQYF. This chain uses TRBV11-2 with TRBJ2-7; a possible D gene is TRBD2 (5 bases). V shed 4 bases and J shed 2 bases, with 12 bases lying between them. This CDR3 has 14 residues. Germline values: CDR1 SGHAT, CDR2 FQNNGV.

The chain carries TRBV10-3 and TRBJ1-5; no clear D. This CDR3 has 15 amino acids. Trimming left V 0 bases short and J 3 bases short, with 9 bases between. Germline V CDR1 and CDR2: ENHRY, SYGVKD. DNA of the CDR3: TGTGCCATCAGTGAGTCTCCAGCGAACAATCAGCCCCAGCATTTT. The encoded protein is CAISESPANNQPQHF.

This clone was counted once. The chain recombines TRBV25-1 with TRBJ1-6; D is possibly TRBD1 (6 bases). Germline values: CDR1 MGHDK, CDR2 SYGVNS. Trimming shortened V by 7 bases and J by 6 bases, and 10 bases separated the two germline ends. The CDR3 runs to 13 residues. DNA for the CDR3: TGTGCCAGCAACACAGGGTTTAATTCACCCCTCCACTTT. Encoded protein: CASNTGFNSPLHF.

The gene calls are TRBV4-1 and TRBJ2-5; D perhaps matches TRBD2 (6 bases). V was trimmed by 1 base and J by 5 bases, leaving 14 bases between them. The CDR3 is 15 amino acids. Germline CDR1 reads MGHRA; CDR2 reads YSYEKL. DNA for the CDR3: TGCGCCAGCAGCCAAGGGACCGGAGGGTTTGAGACCCAGTACTTC. It codes for CASSQGTGGFETQYF.

This chain links TRBV28 with TRBJ2-7, with TRBD1 matching 9 bases. The CDR3 length is 15 residues. The J segment lost 8 bases and the V segment lost 1 base, leaving 9 bases of the junction unmatched. The V gene's germline CDR1 is MDHEN and CDR2 SYDVKM. CDR3 loop: CASSLYSGQGVQQYF. The CDR3 coding sequence is TGTGCCAGCAGTTTATATTCGGGACAGGGAGTCCAGCAGTACTTC.

The chain combines TRBV19 with TRBJ2-1; 11 bases align to TRBD2. Germline V CDR1 and CDR2: LNHDA, SQIVND (reference sequence). CDR3 length: 16 amino acids. J lost 3 bases, V lost 1 base, and 2 bases had no gene match. CDR3 protein: CASSIVTSGSYNEQFF. CDR3 in DNA: TGTGCCAGTAGTATAGTTACTAGCGGGAGCTACAATGAGCAGTTCTTC.

The chain joins TRBV16 to TRBJ2-1; 7 bases are a match to TRBD1. Germline V gives CDR1 KGHSY, CDR2 FQNENV. V trimming: 3 bases; J trimming: 8 bases; junction bases outside the gene matches: 4. This CDR3 contains 13 residues. The CDR3 nucleotides are TGTGCCAGCAGCCATCCAACAGGGGATGAGCAGTTCTTC. It specifies CASSHPTGDEQFF.

As regards this clone: The germline gene is not matched at one end of the junction; a read error may be the cause. This chain connects TRBV4-3 to TRBJ1-6; D not certain. The CDR3 sequence is 14 residues long. Germline assignment: CDR1 LGHNA and CDR2 YSLEER. This chain's CDR3 is CASSQVGWNSPLHF. Here the CDR3 DNA reads TGCGCCAGCAGTCAAGTCGGGTGGAATTCACCCCTCCACTTT.

The chain is built from TRBV2 and TRBJ2-1; tentative D call: TRBD2 (5 bases). Between the trimmed V and J ends, which lost 3 bases and 10 bases, there was a span of 16 bases. The germline CDR1 and CDR2 sequences are SNHLY and FYNNEI. The CDR3 has 14 amino acids. The CDR3 region has the DNA TGTGCCAGCAGTGACCCTCGAGCGGTTGGGGAGCAGTTCTTC. Amino acid sequence: CASSDPRAVGEQFF.

J is TRBJ2-3 and V is TRBV30; D unresolved. The CDR3 has 11 residues. In germline, CDR1 is GTSNPN, CDR2 SVGIG (reference sequence). The V gene lost 6 bases and the J gene lost 0 bases, with 4 bases spanning the gap. CDR3 sequence: CACGSTDTQYF. The CDR3 DNA sequence: TGTGCCTGCGGGAGCACAGATACGCAGTATTTT. Full variable domain (remainder filled in from reference TRBV30 and TRBJ2-3): SQTIHQWPATLVQPVGSPLSLECTVEGTSNPNLYWYRQAAGRGLQLLFYSVGIGQISSEVPQNLSASRPQDRQFILSSKKLLLSDSGFYLCACGSTDTQYFGPGTRLTVL.

The CDR3 DNA reads as TGTGCCAGCAGTTTATATTTCTTCGGCGGGGGAAACACCGGGGAGCTGTTTTTT. Protein product: CASSLYFFGGGNTGELFF. The chain recombines TRBV28 with TRBJ2-2; 7 bases line up with TRBD2. The CDR3 consists of 18 residues. Germline V CDR1 and CDR2: MDHEN, SYDVKM. V was pared by 1 base and J by 2 bases, with 10 bases of the junction left unmatched.

The chain uses TRBV6-1 and TRBJ2-7, with 8 bases fitting TRBD1. Germline CDR1 reads MNHNS; CDR2 reads SASEGT. With V trimmed by 4 bases and J by 4 bases, 9 bases remained unmatched. This CDR3 region has 15 residues. The CDR3 DNA sequence: TGTGCCAGCAGTGTGTCCGGACAGGGCGGGTACGAGCAGTACTTC. Its protein product is CASSVSGQGGYEQYF.

This rearrangement joins TRBV10-1 to TRBJ2-7; 10 positions agree with TRBD2. After removal of 4 bases from V and 5 bases from J, the junction contained 5 bases not matched to a gene. The CDR3 runs 14 residues. CDR1 is WNHNN, CDR2 SYGVQD, per germline (reference sequence). CDR3 protein: CASSGSGRPHEQYF. The CDR3 DNA follows: TGCGCCAGCAGTGGTAGCGGGAGGCCCCACGAGCAGTACTTC.

V gene TRBV14 combines with J gene TRBJ1-3; D remains unclear. The CDR3 runs to 12 residues. CDR1 is SGHDN, CDR2 FVKESK, per germline. Trimming removed 6 bases at V and 4 bases at J, with 7 bases between. The CDR3 reads CASSPGGNTIYF. In DNA, the CDR3 is TGTGCCAGCAGTCCCGGGGGAAACACCATATATTTT.

V gene TRBV7-3 combines with J gene TRBJ2-7; 7 bases agree with TRBD1. CDR1 is SGHTA, CDR2 FQGTGA, per germline. The V and J ends lost 5 bases and 3 bases, in that order; junction bases with no gene match: 7. This CDR3 spans 14 amino acids. The CDR3 sequence is CASSPSSGGYEQYF. Written as DNA, the CDR3 is TGTGCCAGCAGCCCGAGCTCAGGGGGCTACGAGCAGTACTTC.

The rearrangement uses TRBV19 and TRBJ1-2, with a possible D match to TRBD1 (6 bases). V was trimmed by 6 bases and J by 5 bases, leaving 13 bases between them. The germline V gene has CDR1 LNHDA and CDR2 SQIVND (reference sequence). The length of the CDR3 is 13 residues. The CDR3 loop reads CASRTQGGYGYTF. DNA of the CDR3: TGTGCCAGTAGGACACAGGGTGGATATGGCTACACCTTC. Looking up the rest from reference TRBV19 and TRBJ1-2 gives the full variable domain: DGGITQSPKYLFRKEGQNVTLSCEQNLNHDAMYWYRQDPGQGLRLIYYSQIVNDFQKGDIAEGYSVSREKKESFPLTVTSAQKNPTAFYLCASRTQGGYGYTFGSGTRLTVV.

This clone was observed a single time. V is TRBV5-1 and J is TRBJ2-1; 8 bases fit TRBD2. J lost 5 bases, V lost 0 bases, and 10 bases had no gene match. This CDR3 has 17 amino acids. In germline, CDR1 is SGHRS, CDR2 YFSETQ. The CDR3 DNA sequence: TGCGCCAGCAGCTTGGTATTCGGCGGGGGGCTCGACAATGAGCAGTTCTTC. It codes for CASSLVFGGGLDNEQFF.

In nucleotides, the CDR3 is TGTGCCAGCAGCTTAGAACAGGGCAGCTATGGCTACACCTTC. It encodes CASSLEQGSYGYTF. J is TRBJ1-2 and V is TRBV7-9; D is possibly TRBD1 (6 bases). Germline loops: CDR1 SEHNR, CDR2 FQNEAQ (reference sequence). Trimming pared 1 base from V and 4 bases from J, leaving 10 bases between. This CDR3 has 14 residues.